The next 31 T cell receptor beta chains were all read from a single sample in a study of beta chain features in type 1 diabetes. Every bit of the isolated RNA underwent reverse transcription, so sequencing read expressed TCRB transcripts. Produced via immunoSEQ multiplex PCR; TCRdb's table is partial and in-frame only. The sample contains around 170,000 clones, less than 9.5% of which appear only once. Sequencing used central memory CD4+ T cells from blood. These receptor sequences come from a woman aged 18-30 years in good health.

The sample holds a few counts of this clone. The V call is TRBV29-1, the J call TRBJ1-5; D perhaps matches TRBD1 (6 bases). This CDR3 contains 15 residues. Between the trimmed V and J ends, which lost 6 bases and 4 bases, there was a span of 19 bases. From germline, CDR1 is SQVTM and CDR2 ANQGSEA. DNA of the CDR3: TGCAGCGTGGGAACCGGGACATCGGCGAATCAGCCCCAGCATTTT. The encoded protein is CSVGTGTSANQPQHF.

V and J are TRBV10-3 and TRBJ2-6; no clear D gene. V gave up 0 bases and J gave up 0 bases, with 6 bases separating them. CDR1 and CDR2 (germline): ENHRY, SYGVKD. The CDR3 covers 16 residues. The CDR3 sequence is CAISESSTSGANVLTF. In DNA form, the CDR3 reads TGTGCCATCAGTGAGTCGTCTACCTCTGGGGCCAACGTCCTGACTTTC.

This clone was counted a few times. The chain links TRBV9 to TRBJ1-1; the D gene is possibly TRBD1 (6 bases). This CDR3 has 15 residues. The V end lost 0 bases, the J end lost 0 bases, and 9 bases lay between the germline ends. In germline, CDR1 is SGDLS, CDR2 YYNGEE. DNA for the CDR3: TGTGCCAGCAGCGTAGCGGGACAAATGAACACTGAAGCTTTCTTT. It specifies CASSVAGQMNTEAFF.

This clone has just a few counts. This chain links TRBV4-2 with TRBJ2-1, with D possibly matching TRBD2 (6 bases). Germline assignment: CDR1 LGHNA and CDR2 YNFKEQ. This CDR3 spans 17 amino acids. V was cut by 5 bases and J by 0 bases, with 17 bases left in between. Here the CDR3 reads CASSLFIGGDSYNEQFF. The CDR3 coding sequence is TGTGCCAGCAGCTTGTTCATCGGCGGGGACTCCTACAATGAGCAGTTCTTC.

This clone was observed a few times. The V and J genes are TRBV5-4 and TRBJ2-7; TRBD2 might be the D (7 bases). The CDR3 runs 15 residues. The germline V and J ends were trimmed by 6 bases and 2 bases, with 18 bases remaining between them. Germline V gene lookup returns CDR1 SGHNT and CDR2 YYREEE (reference sequence). The CDR3 nucleotides read TGTGCCAGCACCCGGGGGGCGGGGGATGCCTACGAGCAGTACTTC. Translation: CASTRGAGDAYEQYF.

There are a few counts of this clone. The V gene is TRBV6-6, the J gene TRBJ2-7; no definite D call. CDR1 and CDR2 from the germline V gene are MNHNY and SVGAGI (reference sequence). There are 15 residues in the CDR3. Trimming took 7 bases from V and 3 from J, leaving 19 bases between them. CDR3 nucleotide sequence: TGTGCCAGCAACCAAGACTTTTCCAAGGTCTACGAGCAGTACTTC. This encodes CASNQDFSKVYEQYF.

This clone was counted a few times. The CDR3, as DNA: TGCGCCAGCAGGGAAGACTATAAAGCCGGGGAGCTGTTTTTT. This gives the protein CASREDYKAGELFF. The V call is TRBV4-1, the J call TRBJ2-2; TRBD2 is a possible D gene (5 bases). The germline V gene has CDR1 MGHRA and CDR2 YSYEKL. V lost 6 bases, J lost 6 bases, and 14 bases lay in between. The CDR3 has 14 residues.

V usage is TRBV7-3 and J usage is TRBJ2-2, with D possibly matching TRBD2 (5 bases). Trimming cost V 2 bases and J 0 bases, with 13 bases left between them. This CDR3 comprises 17 residues. Germline V gene data show CDR1 as SGHTA and CDR2 as FQGTGA. The CDR3 protein is CASSLQLELSNTGELFF. Here the CDR3 DNA reads TGTGCCAGCAGCTTACAACTAGAATTATCGAACACCGGGGAGCTGTTTTTT.

This clone was detected a few times. This sequence joins TRBV11-3 and TRBJ2-7; TRBD2 is a possible D gene (6 bases). Germline-derived CDR1 and CDR2 are SGHNT and YENEEA. V dropped 5 bases and J dropped 3 bases, with 8 bases sitting between them. CDR3 length: 12 residues. CDR3 bases: TGTGCCAGCAGCCCGGAGGGCTACGAGCAGTACTTC. Amino acids: CASSPEGYEQYF.

This clone showed up just a few times. The rearrangement links TRBV7-9 to TRBJ2-2; a weak D match, TRBD1 (5 bases). The V gene's germline CDR1 is SEHNR and CDR2 FQNEAQ (reference sequence). V was cut by 1 base and J by 5 bases, with 14 bases left in between. The CDR3 contains 16 residues. The CDR3 nucleotides read TGTGCCAGCAGCTTAGGGGAACAGGCGAGTACCGGGGAGCTGTTTTTT. This encodes CASSLGEQASTGELFF.

This clone was counted only a few times. The chain uses TRBV5-1 and TRBJ2-2; TRBD1 matches at 8 bases. With V trimmed by 1 base and J by 1 base, 3 bases remained unmatched. Germline loops: CDR1 SGHRS, CDR2 YFSETQ. CDR3 length: 16 amino acids. DNA of the CDR3: TGCGCCAGCAGCTTGACGGGACAGGTGAACACCGGGGAGCTGTTTTTT. This encodes CASSLTGQVNTGELFF.

The chain has TRBV19 and TRBJ1-1; no clear D. The CDR3 is made up of 13 amino acids. Germline CDR1 and CDR2: LNHDA and SQIVND (reference sequence). Trimming removed 3 bases at V and 11 bases at J, with 16 bases between. This CDR3 reads CASSISGLDQAFF. The CDR3 DNA reads TGTGCCAGTAGTATCTCCGGGTTGGATCAGGCTTTCTTT.

This chain joins TRBV18 and TRBJ2-3; no firm D call. Germline V gene data show CDR1 as KGHSH and CDR2 as LQKENI. This CDR3 spans 13 amino acids. V lost 3 bases and J 1 base, leaving 5 bases between the germline ends. DNA of the CDR3: TGTGCCAGCTCACCCGGTGGCACAGATACGCAGTATTTT. As protein: CASSPGGTDTQYF.

The chain joins TRBV25-1 to TRBJ1-4; D unclear. This CDR3 has 12 amino acids. V lost 8 bases to trimming and J lost 4 bases, with 8 bases between them. The germline CDR1 and CDR2 sequences are MGHDK and SYGVNS. The CDR3 nucleotides are TGTGCCAGCTGCCGGGGTAATGAAAAACTGTTTTTT. This sequence encodes CASCRGNEKLFF.

The gene calls are TRBV2 and TRBJ2-1; TRBD2 matches at 10 bases. Germline V gene lookup returns CDR1 SNHLY and CDR2 FYNNEI. The V and J ends lost 8 bases and 4 bases, in that order; junction bases with no gene match: 5. This CDR3 comprises 14 residues. CDR3 sequence: CASQAGLAYNEQFF. DNA of the CDR3: TGTGCCAGCCAGGCGGGACTAGCGTACAATGAGCAGTTCTTC.

The CDR3 protein is CASSTSGGRYPGELFF. The CDR3 region has the DNA TGTGCCAGCAGTACCAGCGGGGGAAGGTACCCCGGGGAGCTGTTTTTT. The chain uses TRBV7-3 and TRBJ2-2; 8 nucleotides line up with TRBD2. This CDR3 contains 16 residues. J gave up 6 bases and V 6 bases, and 12 bases lay outside the gene matches. The germline V gene has CDR1 SGHTA and CDR2 FQGTGA.

This clone was found a few times. CDR3 nucleotides: TGCGCCAGCAGTCAGGACAGGGGGCTAACGGAGACCCAGTACTTC. It encodes CASSQDRGLTETQYF. The rearrangement links TRBV10-2 to TRBJ2-5; TRBD1 agrees at 11 bases. The V segment lost 5 bases and the J segment 5 bases; nucleotides outside the gene matches: 7. The length of the CDR3 is 15 residues. The germline V gene has CDR1 WSHSY and CDR2 SAAADI.

This clone was observed a few times. This CDR3 is CASSSGEKETQYF. CDR3 nucleotides: TGCGCCAGCAGCTCAGGGGAAAAAGAGACCCAGTACTTC. This chain uses TRBV5-1 with TRBJ2-5, with D possibly matching TRBD1 (6 bases). From germline, CDR1 is SGHRS and CDR2 YFSETQ. CDR3 length equals 13 residues. V was trimmed by 3 bases and J by 3 bases, leaving 9 bases between them.

This chain links TRBV7-2 with TRBJ2-3; D not certain. V was pared by 5 bases and J by 0 bases, with 9 bases between. Germline CDR1 reads SGHTA; CDR2 reads FQGNSA. CDR3 length equals 14 residues. CDR3 DNA sequence: TGTGCCAGCAGCGAGCTTACTAGCACAGATACGCAGTATTTT. Translated, it gives CASSELTSTDTQYF.

This clone was recorded at least ten times. The chain combines TRBV28 with TRBJ2-3; 7 bases are a match to TRBD1. The V segment lost 6 bases and the J segment 1 base; nucleotides outside the gene matches: 7. CDR1 and CDR2 from the germline V gene are MDHEN and SYDVKM. The CDR3 contains 15 residues. The CDR3 coding sequence is TGTGCCAGCAGCACAGGGGCCATAGGCACAGATACGCAGTATTTT. Protein: CASSTGAIGTDTQYF.

The chain carries TRBV28 and TRBJ2-5; 7 bases match TRBD2. With V trimmed by 5 bases and J by 7 bases, 13 bases remained unmatched. The CDR3 runs to 15 residues. CDR1 and CDR2 (germline): MDHEN, SYDVKM. This chain's CDR3 is CASSPPGGRIGTQYF. The CDR3 DNA reads TGTGCCAGCAGTCCTCCGGGCGGGAGAATCGGGACCCAGTACTTC.

The DNA for the CDR3 is TGTGCTAGTGGTTTTGCGCGCGAGCAGTACTTC. Its protein is CASGFAREQYF. The V call is TRBV12-5, the J call TRBJ2-7; D ambiguous. V was shortened by 3 bases and J by 6 bases, with 6 bases between the two germline ends. CDR1 and CDR2 from the germline V gene are LGHNT and FRNRAP. The CDR3 has 11 amino acids.

The chain is built from TRBV30 and TRBJ1-5; TRBD1 matches at 11 bases. Germline lookup yields CDR1 GTSNPN and CDR2 SVGIG (reference sequence). The CDR3 covers 12 residues. Losses at the gene ends were 8 bases for V and 5 bases for J; bases not matched to a gene: 2. This CDR3 is CAMGQGDQPQHF. The DNA for the CDR3 is TGTGCCATGGGACAGGGGGATCAGCCCCAGCATTTT.

This clone was detected a few times. The J gene is TRBJ2-5, the V gene TRBV14; 9 bases align to TRBD2. V shed 5 bases and J 5 bases; nucleotides not matched to a gene: 9. Germline V gives CDR1 SGHDN, CDR2 FVKESK. CDR3 length equals 15 residues. The CDR3 here is CASSDQASGVETQYF. Written as DNA, the CDR3 is TGTGCCAGCAGCGATCAAGCTAGCGGGGTGGAGACCCAGTACTTC.

The rearrangement joins TRBV7-8 to TRBJ2-3; D may be TRBD2 (7 bases). The CDR3 is made up of 17 amino acids. V lost 5 bases to trimming and J lost 3 bases, with 21 bases between them. Looked up from germline, CDR1 is SGHVS and CDR2 is FQNEAQ. CDR3 DNA: TGTGCCAGCAGCCCGTGGGGGCGGGAGATTGGTACAGATACGCAGTATTTT. Its protein product is CASSPWGREIGTDTQYF.

In its sample, this clone was seen a few times. At one boundary the junction diverges from the germline segment, which might be a read error. V is TRBV7-7 and J is TRBJ2-1, with 10 bases lining up with TRBD2. Germline V CDR1 and CDR2: SSHAT, FNYEAQ (reference sequence). This CDR3 is built from 14 residues. The CDR3 is CASSLAGGYNEQFF. The CDR3 DNA reads TGTGCTAGCAGCTTAGCGGGGGGCTACAATGAGCAGTTCTTC.

This clone was found a few times. The chain is built from TRBV7-6 and TRBJ2-5, with 9 bases fitting TRBD1. V lost 3 bases and J lost 5; bases outside the gene matches: 4. The CDR3 is made up of 14 amino acids. Germline V gene data show CDR1 as SGHVS and CDR2 as FNYEAQ. CDR3 protein: CASSFGQGSETQYF. DNA of the CDR3: TGTGCCAGCAGCTTTGGACAGGGGAGCGAGACCCAGTACTTC.

This clone is judged hyperexpanded (1% or more). This chain joins TRBV19 and TRBJ2-7; 9 nucleotides align to TRBD1. The junction had 7 bases not matched to a gene; V was cut back by 4 bases and J by 0 bases. This CDR3 region has 16 residues. The germline V gene encodes CDR1 LNHDA and CDR2 SQIVND (reference sequence). The DNA for the CDR3 is TGTGCCAGTAGTACCCCCCGGGACAGGGTCTCCTACGAGCAGTACTTC. It is translated as CASSTPRDRVSYEQYF. Together with reference TRBV19 and TRBJ2-7, the CDR3 gives the full variable domain: DGGITQSPKYLFRKEGQNVTLSCEQNLNHDAMYWYRQDPGQGLRLIYYSQIVNDFQKGDIAEGYSVSREKKESFPLTVTSAQKNPTAFYLCASSTPRDRVSYEQYFGPGTRLTVT.

Regarding this clone: The DNA is omitted, as the CDR3 cannot be located on it reliably, and the CDR3 follows TCRdb's listing. The V call is TRBV28, the J call TRBJ2-5; the DNA was not used to check the table's D call, TRBD2. The CDR3 is made up of 14 amino acids, end residues included. Per the germline V gene, CDR1 is MDHEN and CDR2 is SYDVKM. The CDR3 spells CASSSSGDTGEQYF.

This clone has just a few counts. The chain uses TRBV7-3 and TRBJ2-1; maybe TRBD2 (6 bases). The CDR3 is 16 amino acids. Germline V lookup: CDR1 SGHTA, CDR2 FQGTGA. Trimming took off 5 bases at V and 0 bases at J, with 14 bases between the two ends. The CDR3 sequence is CASSRTAGSSYNEQFF. The CDR3 nucleotides are TGTGCCAGCAGCCGAACCGCGGGGAGCTCCTACAATGAGCAGTTCTTC.

The table lists this clone with a few counts. The chain is built from TRBV5-1 and TRBJ1-1, with TRBD1 as a possible D gene (5 bases). Looked up from germline, CDR1 is SGHRS and CDR2 is YFSETQ. The CDR3 extends over 16 amino acids. Trimming took 2 bases from V and 3 from J, leaving 17 bases between them. In DNA, the CDR3 is TGCGCCAGCAGCTTTGGGCTTTTAAGGGGTCACACTGAAGCTTTCTTT. This gives the protein CASSFGLLRGHTEAFF.